Shown below are 21 T cell receptor beta chains from a single sample sequenced in a study of beta chain features in type 1 diabetes. The sequenced template was cDNA made from the entire isolated RNA. The repertoire was sequenced with immunoSEQ multiplex PCR; TCRdb's copy has only in-frame clones and lacks some. The table has 350,000 or so clones, around a fifth seen once; the top ten hold around 0.044%. Sequencing was done on a sample of naive CD4+ T cells from blood. The origin of the receptors is a woman between 18 and 29 years old in good health.

This clone was counted only a few times. The genes are TRBV19 and TRBJ2-5, with 8 bases fitting TRBD1. Germline CDR1 is LNHDA and CDR2 is SQIVND (reference sequence). The ends lost 8 bases at V and 7 bases at J; junction bases unmatched: 9. This CDR3 has 13 amino acids. The CDR3 coding sequence is TGTGCCAGTGCCGGACAGGGCGTCGGGACCCAGTACTTC. Its protein product is CASAGQGVGTQYF. Together with reference TRBV19 and TRBJ2-5, the CDR3 gives the full variable domain: DGGITQSPKYLFRKEGQNVTLSCEQNLNHDAMYWYRQDPGQGLRLIYYSQIVNDFQKGDIAEGYSVSREKKESFPLTVTSAQKNPTAFYLCASAGQGVGTQYFGPGTRLLVL.

This clone appeared a few times. The V and J genes are TRBV19 and TRBJ1-2; D unclear. V was pared by 5 bases and J by 4 bases, with 5 bases between. The CDR3 runs 11 residues. The germline gives CDR1 LNHDA, CDR2 SQIVND (reference sequence). The DNA for the CDR3 is TGTGCCAGTAGTCCATCCTATGGCTACACCTTC. It is translated as CASSPSYGYTF.

The V call is TRBV30, the J call TRBJ1-1; possible D gene TRBD1, 5 bases. This CDR3 is built from 12 residues. CDR1 is GTSNPN, CDR2 SVGIG, per germline (reference sequence). The ends were cut back, 8 bases at V and 1 base at J, with 11 bases in the middle. The CDR3 sequence: CARGRGNTEAFF. The CDR3 nucleotides read TGTGCCAGGGGCCGAGGGAACACTGAAGCTTTCTTT.

The chain joins TRBV4-1 to TRBJ2-1; D may be TRBD2 (6 bases). The CDR3 is made up of 16 amino acids. The V gene lost 0 bases and the J gene lost 5 bases, with 14 bases spanning the gap. Germline-derived CDR1 and CDR2 are MGHRA and YSYEKL. CDR3 amino acids: CASSQERFGGNNEQFF. The CDR3, as DNA: TGCGCCAGCAGCCAAGAGAGGTTTGGAGGGAACAATGAGCAGTTCTTC.

The chain couples TRBV6-5 to TRBJ1-2, with TRBD1 matching over 7 bases. V shed 2 bases, J shed 3 bases, and the junction held 3 bases outside the gene matches. CDR1 MNHEY and CDR2 SVGAGI come from the germline V gene. This CDR3 has 14 amino acids. The CDR3 DNA sequence: TGTGCCAGCAGTTACGGGCAGGGGGACTATGGCTACACCTTC. Translation gives CASSYGQGDYGYTF.

This clone was observed a handful of times. V and J are TRBV5-1 and TRBJ2-7; 7 positions agree with TRBD1. Germline trimming cut 1 base from V and 0 bases from J; bases unmatched to any gene: 4. The CDR3 is 15 residues long. Germline CDR1 and CDR2: SGHRS and YFSETQ. The CDR3 loop reads CASSLTQGVSYEQYF. In DNA form, the CDR3 reads TGCGCCAGCAGCTTGACTCAGGGGGTCTCCTACGAGCAGTACTTC.

This clone was seen more than once but under ten times. The CDR3 region is CAWSVGLAGENIQYF. The CDR3 DNA reads as TGTGCCTGGAGTGTTGGACTAGCGGGGGAAAACATTCAGTACTTC. V and J are TRBV30 and TRBJ2-4; 13 nucleotides align to TRBD2. This CDR3 spans 15 amino acids. V was pared by 0 bases and J by 5 bases, with 1 base of the junction left unmatched. Germline V gives CDR1 GTSNPN, CDR2 SVGIG (reference sequence).

A few counts support this clone. This chain links TRBV4-1 with TRBJ2-4; 9 nucleotides match TRBD2. The V gene end was trimmed by 4 bases and the J gene end by 5 bases; junction bases not matched to a gene: 3. The CDR3 contains 14 residues. Per germline, CDR1 MGHRA and CDR2 YSYEKL. The CDR3 DNA reads as TGCGCCAGCAGCCTTGGCGGGGGGGAAAACATTCAGTACTTC. Its translation: CASSLGGGENIQYF.

This clone is a singleton in its sample. The V call is TRBV19, the J call TRBJ2-4; TRBD2 matches 10 bases. Looked up from germline, CDR1 is LNHDA and CDR2 is SQIVND (reference sequence). The length of the CDR3 is 17 residues. Unmatched junction bases numbered 14, after V lost 5 bases and J lost 7 bases. For the CDR3, the DNA is TGTGCCAGTAGTCCTCTTAGGGGTCTAGCGGGGGACAACATTCAGTACTTC. Protein product: CASSPLRGLAGDNIQYF. The full variable domain, with the rest looked up from reference TRBV19 and TRBJ2-4, is DGGITQSPKYLFRKEGQNVTLSCEQNLNHDAMYWYRQDPGQGLRLIYYSQIVNDFQKGDIAEGYSVSREKKESFPLTVTSAQKNPTAFYLCASSPLRGLAGDNIQYFGAGTRLSVL.

The chain couples TRBV5-1 to TRBJ2-5; 11 bases map to TRBD2. CDR1 is SGHRS and CDR2 is YFSETQ in the germline V gene. Trimming cost V 0 bases and J 9 bases; bases outside gene matches: 10. The CDR3 is made up of 16 amino acids. The CDR3 spells CASSLDLAGGLGAQYF. The CDR3 nucleotides are TGCGCCAGCAGCTTGGACCTAGCGGGGGGCCTAGGGGCCCAGTACTTC.

This clone was observed a single time. The CDR3, as DNA: TGTGCCAGCAGCCCGAGCGGGGCACTACAAGAGACCCAGTACTTC. This gives the protein CASSPSGALQETQYF. This sequence joins TRBV7-3 and TRBJ2-5; 7 bases line up with TRBD2. CDR3 length: 15 amino acids. Germline CDR1 SGHTA, CDR2 FQGTGA. The V segment lost 5 bases and the J segment 2 bases; nucleotides outside the gene matches: 8.

The table lists this clone with a few counts. The chain has TRBV5-1 and TRBJ2-2, with TRBD2 identical over 9 bases. J was trimmed by 1 base and V by 5 bases; bases with no gene match: 6. The germline V gene encodes CDR1 SGHRS and CDR2 YFSETQ. This CDR3 has 16 amino acids. CDR3 bases: TGCGCCAGCAGAATGACTAGCGGACTGAACACCGGGGAGCTGTTTTTT. Encoded protein: CASRMTSGLNTGELFF.

This clone has just a few counts. Other DNA sequences of this sample code for an identical CDR3. The rearrangement links TRBV5-1 to TRBJ1-5; D gene ambiguous. V was trimmed by 1 base and J by 2 bases, leaving 4 bases between them. Germline CDR1 reads SGHRS; CDR2 reads YFSETQ. This CDR3 contains 13 residues. As DNA, the CDR3 is TGCGCCAGCAGCTTGACAGGCAATCAGCCCCAGCATTTT. Residues: CASSLTGNQPQHF.

This clone was found a few times. The chain recombines TRBV19 with TRBJ2-6, with D tentatively TRBD1 (6 bases). Looked up from germline, CDR1 is LNHDA and CDR2 is SQIVND (reference sequence). Trimming removed 9 bases at V and 2 bases at J, with 14 bases between. The CDR3 loop spans 15 amino acids. The CDR3 region has the DNA TGTGCCAGCAACAGGGAAGAAGCTGGGGCCAACGTCCTGACTTTC. Translating it yields CASNREEAGANVLTF.

In its sample, this clone was seen a few times. The V and J genes are TRBV25-1 and TRBJ2-4; 9 nucleotides line up with TRBD1. The ends lost 1 base at V and 4 bases at J; junction bases unmatched: 2. The length of the CDR3 is 15 residues. CDR1 is MGHDK and CDR2 is SYGVNS in the germline V gene. This chain's CDR3 is CASSESGTGKNIQYF. As DNA, the CDR3 is TGTGCCAGCAGTGAATCCGGGACAGGGAAAAACATTCAGTACTTC.

This chain connects TRBV5-1 to TRBJ2-7; TRBD2 matches 7 bases. The V segment lost 1 base and the J segment 10 bases; nucleotides outside the gene matches: 11. CDR1 and CDR2 from the germline V gene are SGHRS and YFSETQ. The CDR3 sequence is 14 residues long. CDR3 sequence: CASSLRLADTGQYF. CDR3 sequence (DNA): TGCGCCAGCAGCTTGAGACTAGCTGACACGGGACAGTACTTC.

The chain uses TRBV2 and TRBJ1-2; tentatively, D is TRBD1 (5 bases). CDR1 and CDR2 from the germline V gene are SNHLY and FYNNEI. The CDR3 has 13 residues. V gave up 3 bases and J gave up 5 bases, with 10 bases separating them. The CDR3 coding sequence is TGTGCCAGCAGTGACAGGGCTGTATATGGCTACACCTTC. Translating gives CASSDRAVYGYTF.

The CDR3 sequence is CASSSGASGGYTQYF. The CDR3 DNA is TGTGCCAGCAGTTCAGGGGCTAGCGGGGGCTATACGCAGTATTTT. The chain joins TRBV11-3 to TRBJ2-3; 10 bases are a match to TRBD2. The V gene's germline CDR1 is SGHNT and CDR2 YENEEA. The CDR3 is 15 residues long. V lost 6 bases and J lost 7; bases outside the gene matches: 10.

This sequence joins TRBV30 and TRBJ2-7, with D tentatively TRBD1 (6 bases). Germline V gene lookup returns CDR1 GTSNPN and CDR2 SVGIG (reference sequence). CDR3 length: 12 residues. V lost 5 bases and J lost 3, with 11 bases in between. The DNA of the CDR3 is TGTGCCTGGGGACAGCAAAACTACGAGCAGTACTTC. Protein sequence: CAWGQQNYEQYF.

Only a few counts were recorded for this clone. This chain uses TRBV11-2 with TRBJ2-6; TRBD1 agrees at 9 bases. The trim removed 5 bases at V and 0 bases at J, leaving 11 bases unmatched. Germline CDR1 reads SGHAT; CDR2 reads FQNNGV. The CDR3 totals 19 residues. CDR3 sequence (DNA): TGTGCCAGCAGCACCCATAGGACAGGGGCGAGCTCTGGGGCCAACGTCCTGACTTTC. It yields the protein CASSTHRTGASSGANVLTF.

This clone has a handful of counts. The V call is TRBV29-1, the J call TRBJ2-7; possibly TRBD1 for D (5 bases). Looked up from germline, CDR1 is SQVTM and CDR2 is ANQGSEA. The CDR3 spans 12 residues. Trimming cost V 3 bases and J 3 bases, with 9 bases left between them. CDR3 sequence reads: CSVDGQGYEQYF. CDR3 nucleotide sequence: TGCAGCGTTGATGGTCAGGGCTACGAGCAGTACTTC.